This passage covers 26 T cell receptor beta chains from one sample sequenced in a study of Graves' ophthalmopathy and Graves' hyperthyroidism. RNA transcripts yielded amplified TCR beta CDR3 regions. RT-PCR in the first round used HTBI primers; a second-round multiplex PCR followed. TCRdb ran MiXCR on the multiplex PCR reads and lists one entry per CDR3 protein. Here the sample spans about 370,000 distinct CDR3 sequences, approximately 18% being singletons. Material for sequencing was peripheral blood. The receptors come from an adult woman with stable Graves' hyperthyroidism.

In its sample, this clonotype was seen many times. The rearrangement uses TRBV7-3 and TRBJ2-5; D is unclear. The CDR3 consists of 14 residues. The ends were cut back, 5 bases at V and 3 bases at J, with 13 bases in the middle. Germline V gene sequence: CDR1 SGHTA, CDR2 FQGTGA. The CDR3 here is CASSPAGIEETQYF. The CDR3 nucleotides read TGTGCCAGCAGCCCCGCCGGCATCGAAGAGACCCAGTACTTC.

The CDR3: CASSQKGLYEQYF. In DNA form, the CDR3 reads TGTGCCAGCAGCCAAAAGGGTCTCTACGAGCAGTACTTC. The chain is built from TRBV7-9 and TRBJ2-7; D remains ambiguous. V lost 5 bases and J lost 3, with 11 bases in between. The CDR3 contains 13 residues. Germline V CDR1 and CDR2: SEHNR, FQNEAQ (reference sequence). The entire variable domain, with the rest obtained from reference TRBV7-9 and TRBJ2-7, is as follows: DTGVSQNPRHKITKRGQNVTFRCDPISEHNRLYWYRQTLGQGPEFLTYFQNEAQLEKSRLLSDRFSAERPKGSFSTLEIQRTEQGDSAMYLCASSQKGLYEQYFGPGTRLTVT.

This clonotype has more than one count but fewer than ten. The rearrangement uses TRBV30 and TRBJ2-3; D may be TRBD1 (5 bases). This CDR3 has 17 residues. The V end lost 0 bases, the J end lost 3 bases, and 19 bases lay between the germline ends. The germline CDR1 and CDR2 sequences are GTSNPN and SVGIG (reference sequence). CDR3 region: CAWSVWGAAGNTDTQYF. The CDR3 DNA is TGTGCCTGGAGTGTATGGGGTGCGGCAGGGAATACAGATACGCAGTATTTT.

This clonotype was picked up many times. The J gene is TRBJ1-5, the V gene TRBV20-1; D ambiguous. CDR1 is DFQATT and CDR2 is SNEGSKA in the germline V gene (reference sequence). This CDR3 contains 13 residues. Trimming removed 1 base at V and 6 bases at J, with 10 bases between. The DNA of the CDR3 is TGCAGTGCTAGAGCCAGTGTTGGTCAGCCCCAGCATTTT. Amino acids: CSARASVGQPQHF.

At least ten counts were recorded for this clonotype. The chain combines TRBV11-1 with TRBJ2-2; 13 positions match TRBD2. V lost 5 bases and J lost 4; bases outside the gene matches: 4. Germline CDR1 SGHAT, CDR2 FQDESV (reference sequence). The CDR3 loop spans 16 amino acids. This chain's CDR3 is CASSAGLAGVTGELFF. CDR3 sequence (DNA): TGTGCCAGCAGCGCCGGACTAGCGGGAGTCACCGGGGAGCTGTTTTTT.

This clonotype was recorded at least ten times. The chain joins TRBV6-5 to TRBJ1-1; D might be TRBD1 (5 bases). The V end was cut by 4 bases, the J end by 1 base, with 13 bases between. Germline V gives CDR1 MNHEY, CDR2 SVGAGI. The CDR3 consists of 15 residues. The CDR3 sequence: CASSSRGEANTEAFF. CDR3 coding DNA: TGTGCCAGCAGTTCCCGGGGGGAGGCGAACACTGAAGCTTTCTTT.

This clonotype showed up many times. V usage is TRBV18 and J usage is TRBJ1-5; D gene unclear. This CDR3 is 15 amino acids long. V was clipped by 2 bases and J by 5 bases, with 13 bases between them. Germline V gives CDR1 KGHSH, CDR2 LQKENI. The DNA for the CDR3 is TGTGCCAGCTCACCATACATGACCGAGGATCAGCCCCAGCATTTT. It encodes CASSPYMTEDQPQHF.

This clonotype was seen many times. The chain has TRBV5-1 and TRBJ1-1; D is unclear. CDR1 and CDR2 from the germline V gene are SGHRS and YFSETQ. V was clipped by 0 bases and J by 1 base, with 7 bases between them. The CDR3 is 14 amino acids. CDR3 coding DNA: TGCGCCAGCAGCTTGGTTCCAGGGAACACTGAAGCTTTCTTT. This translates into CASSLVPGNTEAFF.

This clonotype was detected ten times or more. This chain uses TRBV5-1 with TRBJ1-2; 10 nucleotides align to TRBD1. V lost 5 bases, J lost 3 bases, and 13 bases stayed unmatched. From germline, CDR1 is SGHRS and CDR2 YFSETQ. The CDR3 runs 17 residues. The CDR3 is CASSSLPPTGGDYGYTF. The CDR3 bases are TGCGCCAGCAGTTCCCTACCACCGACAGGGGGCGACTATGGCTACACCTTC.

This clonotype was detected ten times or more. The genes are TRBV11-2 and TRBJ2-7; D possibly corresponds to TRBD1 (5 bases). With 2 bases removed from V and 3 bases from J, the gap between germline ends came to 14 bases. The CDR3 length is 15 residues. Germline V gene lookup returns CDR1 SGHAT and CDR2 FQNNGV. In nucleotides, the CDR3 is TGTGCCAGCAGCTTACAAACAGGATTGTACTACGAGCAGTACTTC. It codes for CASSLQTGLYYEQYF. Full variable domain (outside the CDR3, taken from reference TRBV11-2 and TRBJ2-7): EAGVAQSPRYKIIEKRQSVAFWCNPISGHATLYWYQQILGQGPKLLIQFQNNGVVDDSQLPKDRFSAERLKGVDSTLKIQPAKLEDSAVYLCASSLQTGLYYEQYFGPGTRLTVT.

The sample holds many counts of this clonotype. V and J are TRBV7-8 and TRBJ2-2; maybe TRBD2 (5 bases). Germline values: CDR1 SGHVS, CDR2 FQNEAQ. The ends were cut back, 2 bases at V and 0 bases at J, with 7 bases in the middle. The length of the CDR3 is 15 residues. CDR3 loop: CASSLLASNTGELFF. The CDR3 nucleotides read TGTGCCAGCAGCTTACTAGCTTCGAACACCGGGGAGCTGTTTTTT.

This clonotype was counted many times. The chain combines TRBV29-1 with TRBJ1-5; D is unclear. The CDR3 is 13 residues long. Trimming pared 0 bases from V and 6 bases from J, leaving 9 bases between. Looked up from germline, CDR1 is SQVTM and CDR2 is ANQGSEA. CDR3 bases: TGCAGCGTTGAAGAAACGGCAGGTCAGCCCCAGCATTTT. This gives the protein CSVEETAGQPQHF.

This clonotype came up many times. CDR3 sequence: CASSLEARGYTF. As DNA, the CDR3 is TGCGCCAGCAGCTTGGAGGCCCGGGGCTACACCTTC. V is TRBV5-1 and J is TRBJ1-2, with D uncertain. V shed 0 bases and J shed 8 bases, with 8 bases lying between them. The germline V gene has CDR1 SGHRS and CDR2 YFSETQ. CDR3 size: 12 residues.

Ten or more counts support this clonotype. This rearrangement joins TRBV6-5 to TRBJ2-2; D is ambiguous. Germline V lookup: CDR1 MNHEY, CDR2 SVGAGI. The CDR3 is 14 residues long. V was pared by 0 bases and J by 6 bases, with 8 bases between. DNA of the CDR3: TGTGCCAGCAGTTACTCGAACCAGGCCGGGGAGCTGTTTTTT. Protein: CASSYSNQAGELFF.

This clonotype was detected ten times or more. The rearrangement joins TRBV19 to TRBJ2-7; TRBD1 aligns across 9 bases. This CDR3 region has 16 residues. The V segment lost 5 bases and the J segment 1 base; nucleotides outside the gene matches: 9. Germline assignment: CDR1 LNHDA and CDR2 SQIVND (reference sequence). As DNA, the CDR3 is TGTGCCAGTAGTTCTCTACCGGGACAGGGTTCCTACGAGCAGTACTTC. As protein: CASSSLPGQGSYEQYF.

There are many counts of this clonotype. CDR3 sequence (DNA): TGTGCCAGCAGTTCTCTAGGACAGGGTGCTGAAGCTTTCTTT. This encodes CASSSLGQGAEAFF. The chain employs TRBV28 and TRBJ1-1; TRBD1 matches at 8 bases. V lost 4 bases and J lost 6; bases outside the gene matches: 7. Germline loops: CDR1 MDHEN, CDR2 SYDVKM. The CDR3 is made up of 14 amino acids.

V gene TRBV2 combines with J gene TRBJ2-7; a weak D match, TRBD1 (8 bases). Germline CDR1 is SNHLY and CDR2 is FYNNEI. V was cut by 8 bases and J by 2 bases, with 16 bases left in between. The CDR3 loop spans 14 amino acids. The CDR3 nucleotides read TGTGCCAGCGGACAGGGAGGGGGCCCCTACGAGCAGTACTTC. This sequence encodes CASGQGGGPYEQYF.

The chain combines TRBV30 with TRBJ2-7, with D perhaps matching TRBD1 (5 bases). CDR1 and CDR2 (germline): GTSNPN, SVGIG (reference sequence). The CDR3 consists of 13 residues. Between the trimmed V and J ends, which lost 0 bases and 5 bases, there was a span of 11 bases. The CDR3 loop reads CAWSVKGSHEQYF. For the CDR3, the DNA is TGTGCCTGGAGTGTAAAGGGGTCCCACGAGCAGTACTTC.

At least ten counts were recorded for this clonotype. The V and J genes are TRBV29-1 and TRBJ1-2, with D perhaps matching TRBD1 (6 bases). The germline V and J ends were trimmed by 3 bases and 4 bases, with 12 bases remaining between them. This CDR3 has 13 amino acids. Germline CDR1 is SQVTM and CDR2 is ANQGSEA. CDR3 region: CSVDRGLGYGYTF. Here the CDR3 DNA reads TGCAGCGTTGATCGGGGGCTGGGCTATGGCTACACCTTC.

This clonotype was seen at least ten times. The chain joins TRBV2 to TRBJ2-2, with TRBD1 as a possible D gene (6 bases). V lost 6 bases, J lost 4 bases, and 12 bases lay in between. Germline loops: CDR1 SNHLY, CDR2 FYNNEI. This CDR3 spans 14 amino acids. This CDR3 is CASRPGVATGELFF. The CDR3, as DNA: TGTGCCAGCAGACCAGGGGTTGCCACCGGGGAGCTGTTTTTT.

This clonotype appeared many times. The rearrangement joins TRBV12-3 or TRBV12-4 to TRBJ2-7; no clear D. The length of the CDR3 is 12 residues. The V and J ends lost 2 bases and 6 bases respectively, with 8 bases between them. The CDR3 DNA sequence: TGTGCCAGCAGTTTATCAGAGGTCGAGCAGTACTTC. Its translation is CASSLSEVEQYF.

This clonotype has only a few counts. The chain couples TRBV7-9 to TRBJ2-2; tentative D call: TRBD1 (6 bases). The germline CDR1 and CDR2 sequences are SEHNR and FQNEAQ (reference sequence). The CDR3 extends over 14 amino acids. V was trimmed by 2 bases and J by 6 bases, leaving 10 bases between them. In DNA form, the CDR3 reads TGTGCCAGCAGCTTATCAGGGGTCGCCGGGGAGCTGTTTTTT. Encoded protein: CASSLSGVAGELFF.

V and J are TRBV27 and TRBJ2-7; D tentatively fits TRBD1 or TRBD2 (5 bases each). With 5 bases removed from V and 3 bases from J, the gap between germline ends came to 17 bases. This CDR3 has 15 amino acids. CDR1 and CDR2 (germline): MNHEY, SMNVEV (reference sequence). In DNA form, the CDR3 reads TGTGCCAGCAGTCCTTCTGGGACGGCGTTCTACGAGCAGTACTTC. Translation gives CASSPSGTAFYEQYF.

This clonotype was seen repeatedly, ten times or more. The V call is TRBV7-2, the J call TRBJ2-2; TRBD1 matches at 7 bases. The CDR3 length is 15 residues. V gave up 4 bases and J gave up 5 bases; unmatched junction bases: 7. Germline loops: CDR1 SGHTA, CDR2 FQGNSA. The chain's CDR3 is CASSSDRPMTGELFF. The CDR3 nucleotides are TGTGCCAGCAGCTCGGACAGGCCGATGACCGGGGAGCTGTTTTTT.

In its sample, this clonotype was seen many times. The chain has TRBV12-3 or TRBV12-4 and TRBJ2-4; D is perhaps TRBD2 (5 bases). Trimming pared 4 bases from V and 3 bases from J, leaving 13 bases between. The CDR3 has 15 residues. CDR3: CASSSLGAGKNIQYF. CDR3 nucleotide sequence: TGTGCCAGCAGTTCCCTGGGCGCGGGCAAAAACATTCAGTACTTC.

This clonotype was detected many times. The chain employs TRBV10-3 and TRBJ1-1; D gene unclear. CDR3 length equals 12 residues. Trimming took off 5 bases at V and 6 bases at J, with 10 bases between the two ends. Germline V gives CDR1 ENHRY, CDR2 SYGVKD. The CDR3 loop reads CAISQSLAEAFF. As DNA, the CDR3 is TGTGCCATCAGTCAATCCCTCGCTGAAGCTTTCTTT.